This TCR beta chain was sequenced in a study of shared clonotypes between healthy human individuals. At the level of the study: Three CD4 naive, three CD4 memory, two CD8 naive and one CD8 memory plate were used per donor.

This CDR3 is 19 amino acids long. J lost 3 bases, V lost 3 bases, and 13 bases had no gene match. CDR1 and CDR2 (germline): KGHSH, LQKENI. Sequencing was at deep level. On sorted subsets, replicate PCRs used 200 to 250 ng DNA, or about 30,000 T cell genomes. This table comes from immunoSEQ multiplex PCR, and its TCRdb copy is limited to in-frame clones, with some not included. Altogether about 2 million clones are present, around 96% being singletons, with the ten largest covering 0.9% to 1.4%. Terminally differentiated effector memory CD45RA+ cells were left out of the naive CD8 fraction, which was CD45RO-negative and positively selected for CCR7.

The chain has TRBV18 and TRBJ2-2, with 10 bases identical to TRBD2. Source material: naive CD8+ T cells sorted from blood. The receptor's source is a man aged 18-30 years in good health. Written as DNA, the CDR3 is TGTGCCAGCTCACCTATGGATCTAGCGGGAGAGGGGGACACCGGGGAGCTGTTTTTT. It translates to CASSPMDLAGEGDTGELFF.